This TCR beta chain derives from a study of cytomegalovirus exposure and HLA in healthy donors. Notes on this clone: The antigen remains unidentified.

The CDR3 covers 15 residues. Germline loops: CDR1 SGHRS, CDR2 YFSETQ. Unmatched junction bases numbered 6, after V lost 5 bases and J lost 2 bases. Produced via immunoSEQ multiplex PCR; TCRdb's table is partial and in-frame only. The repertoire holds 150,000 or so clones, with around 86% as singletons. Study-level results: Subsequent analysis found a tendency for first-cohort TCR clusters to co-occur within the 95 to 150 validation repertoires. The CMV antigen specificity of three CMV-associated chains was confirmed through in vitro analysis. Cytomegalovirus association was assigned to over 150 TCR beta chains.

The receptor's source is a man aged 18 to 29 in good health and CMV-seropositive. Sequences were obtained from PBMCs. The gene calls are TRBV5-1 and TRBJ2-2, with 7 bases matching TRBD1. CDR3: CASRRGTDNTGELFF. The CDR3 DNA follows: TGCGCCAGCAGACGAGGGACAGACAACACCGGGGAGCTGTTTTTT.